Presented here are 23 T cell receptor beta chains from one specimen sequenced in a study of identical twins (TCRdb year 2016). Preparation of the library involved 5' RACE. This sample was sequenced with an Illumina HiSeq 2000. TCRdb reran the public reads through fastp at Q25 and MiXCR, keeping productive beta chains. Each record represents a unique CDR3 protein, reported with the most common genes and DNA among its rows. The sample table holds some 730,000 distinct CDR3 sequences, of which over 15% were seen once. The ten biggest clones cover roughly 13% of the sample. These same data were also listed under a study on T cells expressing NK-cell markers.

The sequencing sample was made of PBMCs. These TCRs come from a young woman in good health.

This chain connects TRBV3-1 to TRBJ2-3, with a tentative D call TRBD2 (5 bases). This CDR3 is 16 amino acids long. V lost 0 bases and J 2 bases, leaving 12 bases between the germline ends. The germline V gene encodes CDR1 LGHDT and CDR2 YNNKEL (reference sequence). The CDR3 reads CASSQDPTTHTDTQYF. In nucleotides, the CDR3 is TGTGCCAGCAGCCAAGATCCGACTACACACACAGATACGCAGTATTTT.

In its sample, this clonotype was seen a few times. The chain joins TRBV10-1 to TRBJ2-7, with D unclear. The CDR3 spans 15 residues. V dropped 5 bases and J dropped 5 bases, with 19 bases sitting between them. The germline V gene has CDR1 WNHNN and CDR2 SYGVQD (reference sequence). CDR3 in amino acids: CASSPTVGRFNEQYF. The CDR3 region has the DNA TGCGCCAGCAGTCCAACGGTTGGAAGGTTCAACGAGCAGTACTTC.

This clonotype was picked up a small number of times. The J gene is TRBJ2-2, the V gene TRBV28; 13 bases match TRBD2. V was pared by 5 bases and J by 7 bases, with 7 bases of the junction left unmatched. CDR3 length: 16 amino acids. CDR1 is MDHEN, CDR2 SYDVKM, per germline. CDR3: CASSPWTSGGFGELFF. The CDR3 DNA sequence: TGTGCCAGCAGTCCCTGGACTAGCGGGGGTTTCGGGGAGCTGTTTTTT.

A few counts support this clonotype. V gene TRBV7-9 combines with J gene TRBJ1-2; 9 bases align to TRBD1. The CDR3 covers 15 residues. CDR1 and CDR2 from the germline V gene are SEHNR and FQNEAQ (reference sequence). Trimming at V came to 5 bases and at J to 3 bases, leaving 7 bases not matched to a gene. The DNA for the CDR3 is TGTGCCAGCAGCCACGAGGACAGGGGTGACTATGGCTACACCTTC. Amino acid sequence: CASSHEDRGDYGYTF.

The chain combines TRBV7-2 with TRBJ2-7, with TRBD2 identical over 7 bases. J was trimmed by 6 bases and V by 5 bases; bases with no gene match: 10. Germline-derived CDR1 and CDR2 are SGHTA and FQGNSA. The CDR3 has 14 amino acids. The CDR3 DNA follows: TGTGCCAGCAGCCAACAAAGCGGGATGGGCGAGCAGTACTTC. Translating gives CASSQQSGMGEQYF. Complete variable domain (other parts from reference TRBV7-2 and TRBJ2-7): GAGVSQSPSNKVTEKGKDVELRCDPISGHTALYWYRQSLGQGLEFLIYFQGNSAPDKSGLPSDRFSAERTGGSVSTLTIQRTQQEDSAVYLCASSQQSGMGEQYFGPGTRLTVT.

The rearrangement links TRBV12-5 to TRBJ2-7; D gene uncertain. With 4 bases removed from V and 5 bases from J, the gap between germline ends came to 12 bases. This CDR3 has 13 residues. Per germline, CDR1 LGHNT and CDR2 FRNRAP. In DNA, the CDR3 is TGTGCTAGTGGTTACGGGTCCAGGAACGAGCAGTACTTC. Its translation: CASGYGSRNEQYF. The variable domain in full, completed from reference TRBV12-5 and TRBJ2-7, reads DARVTQTPRHKVTEMGQEVTMRCQPILGHNTVFWYRQTMMQGLELLAYFRNRAPLDDSGMPKDRFSAEMPDATLATLKIQPSEPRDSAVYFCASGYGSRNEQYFGPGTRLTVT.

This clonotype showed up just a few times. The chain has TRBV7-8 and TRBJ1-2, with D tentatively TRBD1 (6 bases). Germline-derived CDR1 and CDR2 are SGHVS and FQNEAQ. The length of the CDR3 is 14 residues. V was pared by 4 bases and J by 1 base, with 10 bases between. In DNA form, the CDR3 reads TGTGCCAGCAGCTATACGGACAGTAACTATGGCTACACCTTC. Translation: CASSYTDSNYGYTF.

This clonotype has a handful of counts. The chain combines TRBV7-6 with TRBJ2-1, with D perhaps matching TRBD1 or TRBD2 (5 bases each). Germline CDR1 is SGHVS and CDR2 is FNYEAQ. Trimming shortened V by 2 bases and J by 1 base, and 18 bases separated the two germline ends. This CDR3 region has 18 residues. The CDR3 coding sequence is TGTGCCAGCAGCTTAACGGTCGGGACGGGAACGTCCTACAATGAGCAGTTCTTC. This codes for CASSLTVGTGTSYNEQFF. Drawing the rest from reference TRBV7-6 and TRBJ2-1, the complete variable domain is GAGVSQSPRYKVTKRGQDVALRCDPISGHVSLYWYRQALGQGPEFLTYFNYEAQQDKSGLPNDRFSAERPEGSISTLTIQRTEQRDSAMYRCASSLTVGTGTSYNEQFFGPGTRLTVL.

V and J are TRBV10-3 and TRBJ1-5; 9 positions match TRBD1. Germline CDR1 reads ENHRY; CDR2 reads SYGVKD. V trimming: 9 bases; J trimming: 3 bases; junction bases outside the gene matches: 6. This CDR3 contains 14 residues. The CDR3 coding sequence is TGTGCCATTGGACAGGGGATGGCCAATCAGCCCCAGCATTTT. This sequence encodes CAIGQGMANQPQHF.

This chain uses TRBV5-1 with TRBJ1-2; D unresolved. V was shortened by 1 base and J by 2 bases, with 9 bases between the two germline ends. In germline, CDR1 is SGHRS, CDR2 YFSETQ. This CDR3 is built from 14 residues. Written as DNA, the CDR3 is TGCGCCAGCAGCTTGAACAGAGTGAACTATGGCTACACCTTC. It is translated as CASSLNRVNYGYTF.

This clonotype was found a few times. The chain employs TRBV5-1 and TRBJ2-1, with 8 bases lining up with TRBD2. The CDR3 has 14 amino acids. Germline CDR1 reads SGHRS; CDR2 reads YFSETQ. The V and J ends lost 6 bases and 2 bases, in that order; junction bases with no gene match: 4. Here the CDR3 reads CASKTGGPYNEQFF. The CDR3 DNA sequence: TGCGCCAGCAAAACGGGAGGGCCCTACAATGAGCAGTTCTTC.

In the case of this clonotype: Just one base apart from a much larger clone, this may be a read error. The CDR3: CASSEAHEQYF. The CDR3 nucleotides are TGTGCCAGCAGTGAAGCCCACGAGCAGTACTTC. This sequence joins TRBV6-1 and TRBJ2-7; D is uncertain. V lost 0 bases and J lost 5, with 2 bases in between. This CDR3 is 11 amino acids long. Germline V gene lookup returns CDR1 MNHNS and CDR2 SASEGT.

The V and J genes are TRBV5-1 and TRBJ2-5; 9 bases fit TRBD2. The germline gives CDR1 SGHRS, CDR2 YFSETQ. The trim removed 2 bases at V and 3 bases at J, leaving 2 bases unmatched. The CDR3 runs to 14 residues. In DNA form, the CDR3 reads TGCGCCAGCAGCTTCGGGACTAGCAAAGAGACCCAGTACTTC. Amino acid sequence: CASSFGTSKETQYF.

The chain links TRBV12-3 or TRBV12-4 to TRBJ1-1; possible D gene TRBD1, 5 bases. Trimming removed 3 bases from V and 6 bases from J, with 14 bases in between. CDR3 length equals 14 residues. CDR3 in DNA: TGTGCCAGCAGTTTGTGGGGCTCAGAGCCTGAAGCTTTCTTT. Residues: CASSLWGSEPEAFF.

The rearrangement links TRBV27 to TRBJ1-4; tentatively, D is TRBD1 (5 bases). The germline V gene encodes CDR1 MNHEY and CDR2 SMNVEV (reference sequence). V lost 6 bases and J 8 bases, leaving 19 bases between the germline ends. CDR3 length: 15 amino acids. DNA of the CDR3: TGTGCCAGCAGGCCCAGGGTATTCCATTACGAAAAACTGTTTTTT. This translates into CASRPRVFHYEKLFF.

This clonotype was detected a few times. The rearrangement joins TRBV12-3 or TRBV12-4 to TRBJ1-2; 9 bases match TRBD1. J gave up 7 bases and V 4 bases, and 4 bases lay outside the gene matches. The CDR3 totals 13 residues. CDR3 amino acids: CASSWGQGFGYTF. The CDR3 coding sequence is TGTGCCAGCAGTTGGGGACAGGGATTTGGCTACACCTTC.

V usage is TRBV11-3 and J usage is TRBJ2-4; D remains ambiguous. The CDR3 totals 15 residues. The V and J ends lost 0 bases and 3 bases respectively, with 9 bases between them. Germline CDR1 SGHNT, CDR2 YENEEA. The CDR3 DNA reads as TGTGCCAGCAGCTTAGAACGGGCGTACAAAAACATTCAGTACTTC. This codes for CASSLERAYKNIQYF.

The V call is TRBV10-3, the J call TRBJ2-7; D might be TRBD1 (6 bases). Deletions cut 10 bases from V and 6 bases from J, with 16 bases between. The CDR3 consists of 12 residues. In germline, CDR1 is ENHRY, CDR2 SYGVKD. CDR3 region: CATRQVRGEQYF. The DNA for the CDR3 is TGTGCCACGCGACAGGTCCGGGGCGAGCAGTACTTC.

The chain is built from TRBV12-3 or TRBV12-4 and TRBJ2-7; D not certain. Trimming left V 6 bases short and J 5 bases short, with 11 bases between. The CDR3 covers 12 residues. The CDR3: CASSPTPHEQYF. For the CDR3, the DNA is TGTGCCAGCAGCCCTACCCCGCACGAGCAGTACTTC.

The CDR3 bases are TGCGCCAGCAGCTTGGTCGGGAAGAGCTCCTACAATGAGCAGTTCTTC. The encoded protein is CASSLVGKSSYNEQFF. This rearrangement joins TRBV5-1 to TRBJ2-1; tentative D call: TRBD2 (5 bases). Looked up from germline, CDR1 is SGHRS and CDR2 is YFSETQ. The CDR3 runs 16 residues. With 0 bases removed from V and 0 bases from J, the gap between germline ends came to 10 bases.

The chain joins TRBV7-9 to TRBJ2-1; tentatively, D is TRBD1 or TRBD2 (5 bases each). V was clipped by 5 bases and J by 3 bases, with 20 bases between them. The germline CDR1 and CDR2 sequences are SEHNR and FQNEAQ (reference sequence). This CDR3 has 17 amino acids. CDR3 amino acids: CASSPPPGTQGYNEQFF. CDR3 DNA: TGTGCCAGCAGCCCCCCACCAGGGACCCAGGGCTACAATGAGCAGTTCTTC.

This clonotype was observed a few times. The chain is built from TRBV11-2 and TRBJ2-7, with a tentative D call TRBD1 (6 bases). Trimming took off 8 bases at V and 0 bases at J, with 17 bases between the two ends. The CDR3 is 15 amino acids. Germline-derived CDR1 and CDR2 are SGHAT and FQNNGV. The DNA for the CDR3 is TGTGCCAGCGGTCAGGAAGGGGGTAGCTCCTACGAGCAGTACTTC. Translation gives CASGQEGGSSYEQYF.

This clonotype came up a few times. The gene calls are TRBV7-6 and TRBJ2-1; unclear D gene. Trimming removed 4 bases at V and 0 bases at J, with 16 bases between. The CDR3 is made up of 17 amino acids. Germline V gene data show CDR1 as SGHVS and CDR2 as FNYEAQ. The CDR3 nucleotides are TGTGCCAGCAGCTCAAGAGAGAGCACAAGCTCCTACAATGAGCAGTTCTTC. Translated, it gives CASSSRESTSSYNEQFF.